Presented here are 10 T cell receptor beta chains from one specimen sequenced in a study of control samples from healthy donors and cancer patients. TCRdb's table, derived via immunoSEQ multiplex PCR, lists solely in-frame clones and lacks some. The table has 75,000 to 95,000 clones, approximately 91% seen once. Specimen: PBMCs. These receptor sequences come from a woman aged 45 to 65 with colorectal cancer.

This clone was found a few times. The chain uses TRBV4-3 and TRBJ1-6; TRBD1 might be the D (5 bases). The CDR3 has 16 amino acids. In germline, CDR1 is LGHNA, CDR2 YSLEER. The V end was cut by 1 base, the J end by 7 bases, with 14 bases between. The CDR3: CASSQGGAWRNSPLHF. The CDR3 nucleotides read TGCGCCAGCAGCCAAGGAGGGGCTTGGCGGAATTCACCCCTCCACTTT.

The chain combines TRBV24-1 with TRBJ1-1; no clear D. The germline gives CDR1 KGHDR, CDR2 SFDVKD. V was trimmed by 4 bases and J by 1 base, leaving 9 bases between them. The CDR3 runs 14 residues. CDR3 region: CATSDRGRNTEAFF. The CDR3 DNA sequence: TGTGCCACCAGTGACCGCGGAAGGAACACTGAAGCTTTCTTT.

The CDR3 spells CASSYSIEGNTEAFF. The CDR3 DNA is TGTGCCAGCAGTTACTCGATCGAGGGCAACACTGAAGCTTTCTTT. The chain couples TRBV6-5 to TRBJ1-1; D ambiguous. The CDR3 length is 15 residues. V was clipped by 0 bases and J by 2 bases, with 10 bases between them. Germline V CDR1 and CDR2: MNHEY, SVGAGI.

Only one count was recorded for this clone. The chain joins TRBV7-2 to TRBJ2-2; D gene ambiguous. Trimming stripped 5 bases from V and 0 bases from J, with 10 bases between. The CDR3 totals 15 residues. Germline V gene lookup returns CDR1 SGHTA and CDR2 FQGNSA. Here the CDR3 reads CASSLTMSNTGELFF. CDR3 DNA: TGTGCCAGCAGCCTGACAATGTCGAACACCGGGGAGCTGTTTTTT.

The J gene is TRBJ2-1, the V gene TRBV24-1; 14 bases are shared with TRBD2. CDR3 size: 16 residues. From germline, CDR1 is KGHDR and CDR2 SFDVKD. Germline trimming cut 3 bases from V and 8 bases from J; bases unmatched to any gene: 5. CDR3 in amino acids: CATSDATSGGADEQFF. Written as DNA, the CDR3 is TGTGCCACCAGTGATGCGACTAGCGGGGGGGCCGATGAGCAGTTCTTC.

This clone was found once. The chain is built from TRBV28 and TRBJ1-5, with 10 bases identical to TRBD1. Trimming took 5 bases from V and 6 from J; bases not matched to a gene: 13. Germline loops: CDR1 MDHEN, CDR2 SYDVKM. The CDR3 sequence is 17 residues long. Here the CDR3 DNA reads TGTGCCAGCAGTACCCGGACAGGGGGGTTTTCCGGTCAGCCCCAGCATTTT. Translation: CASSTRTGGFSGQPQHF.

This rearrangement joins TRBV18 to TRBJ1-4; 12 bases line up with TRBD1. V lost 4 bases and J lost 10; bases outside the gene matches: 10. In germline, CDR1 is KGHSH, CDR2 LQKENI. This CDR3 is 16 amino acids long. The CDR3 is CASSQFPGQGAVKLFF. In DNA form, the CDR3 reads TGTGCCAGCTCACAATTCCCGGGACAGGGGGCAGTAAAACTGTTTTTT.

This chain links TRBV18 with TRBJ1-5; D gene unclear. The CDR3 covers 16 residues. The V gene's germline CDR1 is KGHSH and CDR2 LQKENI. Trimming shortened V by 3 bases and J by 0 bases, and 12 bases separated the two germline ends. CDR3 in DNA: TGTGCCAGCTCACCGGAACAGCCTTATAGCAATCAGCCCCAGCATTTT. Translating gives CASSPEQPYSNQPQHF.

The V gene is TRBV7-2, the J gene TRBJ1-2; possibly TRBD1 for D (5 bases). This CDR3 region has 13 residues. V dropped 1 base and J dropped 3 bases, with 6 bases sitting between them. CDR1 is SGHTA, CDR2 FQGNSA, per germline. CDR3 sequence (DNA): TGTGCCAGCAGCTTAGTGACAGACTATGGCTACACCTTC. Amino acid sequence: CASSLVTDYGYTF. Complete variable domain (other parts from reference TRBV7-2 and TRBJ1-2): GAGVSQSPSNKVTEKGKDVELRCDPISGHTALYWYRQSLGQGLEFLIYFQGNSAPDKSGLPSDRFSAERTGGSVSTLTIQRTQQEDSAVYLCASSLVTDYGYTFGSGTRLTVV.

The V gene is TRBV5-5, the J gene TRBJ2-4; D is possibly TRBD1 (5 bases). Trimming removed 5 bases from V and 1 base from J, with 10 bases in between. This CDR3 is 14 amino acids long. Germline-derived CDR1 and CDR2 are SGHKS and YYEKEE (reference sequence). The CDR3 sequence is CASRDSLAKNIQYF. CDR3 sequence (DNA): TGTGCCAGCAGAGACAGTTTGGCCAAAAACATTCAGTACTTC.